These 3 T cell receptor beta chains were all obtained from the same sample, sequenced in a study of blood T cell repertoires in COVID-19. Profiled with immunoSEQ multiplex PCR; TCRdb holds only in-frame clones, not every one. This table holds over 200,000 clones, nearly 85% found once. Material: peripheral blood. These receptor sequences come from a woman in her twenties or thirties with COVID-19, enrolled during active disease.

This CDR3 is CASSEGQGVYEQYF. CDR3 bases: TGTGCCAGCAGCGAAGGACAGGGGGTCTACGAGCAGTACTTC. The chain employs TRBV5-4 and TRBJ2-7; 10 bases are shared with TRBD1. With V trimmed by 4 bases and J by 3 bases, 4 bases remained unmatched. The CDR3 has 14 amino acids. Germline CDR1 is SGHNT and CDR2 is YYREEE (reference sequence).

The rearrangement links TRBV18 to TRBJ2-3, with D maybe TRBD2 (5 bases). V gave up 2 bases and J gave up 4 bases, with 10 bases separating them. The CDR3 is made up of 14 amino acids. Per the germline V gene, CDR1 is KGHSH and CDR2 is LQKENI. The CDR3 DNA sequence: TGTGCCAGCTCACCATTAGGAGGATCAGATACGCAGTATTTT. This codes for CASSPLGGSDTQYF.

The chain links TRBV7-2 to TRBJ2-3; D call uncertain. This CDR3 is built from 14 residues. Per germline, CDR1 SGHTA and CDR2 FQGNSA. Deletions cut 2 bases from V and 6 bases from J, with 12 bases between. The CDR3 nucleotides are TGTGCCAGCAGCTTAAGGAGCGTTTTGGATACGCAGTATTTT. It translates to CASSLRSVLDTQYF.